One and the same sample provided the 6 T cell receptor beta chains below, sequenced in a study of cytomegalovirus exposure and HLA in healthy donors. Primers for the PCR totalled 60 Vbeta and 13 Jbeta. The repertoire was sequenced with immunoSEQ multiplex PCR; TCRdb's copy has only in-frame clones and lacks some. The profile shows about 100,000 clones, approximately 80% of them singletons. Specimen: PBMCs. These receptor sequences come from a woman under 30 in good health and CMV-seropositive.

The chain joins TRBV5-1 to TRBJ2-7, with 10 bases that match TRBD2. The CDR3 is 15 residues long. V gave up 4 bases and J gave up 6 bases; unmatched junction bases: 10. Germline V gives CDR1 SGHRS, CDR2 YFSETQ. The CDR3 region has the DNA TGCGCCAGCAGCACTAATCTAGCGGGAGACTCCGAGCAGTACTTC. It is translated as CASSTNLAGDSEQYF.

The V call is TRBV28, the J call TRBJ1-1, with D unclear. V lost 3 bases and J 2 bases, leaving 7 bases between the germline ends. This CDR3 is built from 13 residues. CDR1 and CDR2 from the germline V gene are MDHEN and SYDVKM. CDR3 sequence (DNA): TGTGCCAGCAGTTTTCAGTTTAACACTGAAGCTTTCTTT. It translates to CASSFQFNTEAFF.

This clone appeared a few times. V is TRBV28 and J is TRBJ1-2, with a weak D call TRBD1 (6 bases). Trimming pared 4 bases from V and 0 bases from J, leaving 6 bases between. Looked up from germline, CDR1 is MDHEN and CDR2 is SYDVKM. CDR3 length equals 13 residues. CDR3 DNA sequence: TGTGCCAGCAGTTGGACAGCTAACTATGGCTACACCTTC. Its protein is CASSWTANYGYTF.

The V call is TRBV11-2, the J call TRBJ2-2; perhaps TRBD1 as D (6 bases). The germline V gene encodes CDR1 SGHAT and CDR2 FQNNGV. This CDR3 is built from 16 residues. V gave up 5 bases and J gave up 0 bases, with 13 bases separating them. The CDR3 sequence: CASSRGQGTNTGELFF. CDR3 bases: TGTGCCAGCAGCCGCGGGCAGGGGACGAACACCGGGGAGCTGTTTTTT. Supplemented by reference TRBV11-2 and TRBJ2-2, the full variable domain reads EAGVAQSPRYKIIEKRQSVAFWCNPISGHATLYWYQQILGQGPKLLIQFQNNGVVDDSQLPKDRFSAERLKGVDSTLKIQPAKLEDSAVYLCASSRGQGTNTGELFFGEGSRLTVL.

The chain recombines TRBV5-1 with TRBJ2-1; D not resolved. Germline assignment: CDR1 SGHRS and CDR2 YFSETQ. The V and J ends lost 5 bases and 6 bases respectively, with 6 bases between them. This CDR3 is built from 11 residues. As DNA, the CDR3 is TGCGCCAGCAGAGCTATCAATGAGCAGTTCTTC. Amino acids: CASRAINEQFF.

This clone was detected only once. The chain is built from TRBV7-9 and TRBJ1-2, with D possibly being TRBD1 (5 bases). The CDR3 is made up of 17 amino acids. CDR1 and CDR2 from the germline V gene are SEHNR and FQNEAQ (reference sequence). V lost 5 bases to trimming and J lost 1 base, with 20 bases between them. CDR3 amino acids: CASSNGAPPQDNYGYTF. The CDR3 DNA reads as TGTGCCAGCAGCAACGGCGCCCCCCCACAGGATAACTATGGCTACACCTTC.